A single T cell receptor beta chain is shown here with its context. The source of the sample is a study of blood T cells in healthy people across ages. With a J-beta primer mix and a sample-barcoded 5' primer, a second PCR ran 7 to 11 cycles. Tagging of each cDNA molecule was performed by a template-switch adaptor with 12 random nucleotides. One entry per CDR3 protein results from TCRdb running MiXCR on the 5' RACE reads. The table has over 1.5 million distinct CDR3 sequences, roughly 52% seen once; the top ten hold less than 2.5%. The CDR3 is 17 residues long. Per germline, CDR1 SGHRS and CDR2 YFSETQ.

The chain employs TRBV5-1 and TRBJ2-7; D is tentatively TRBD1 or TRBD2 (5 bases each). The tail of the sequence fits TRBJ2-5 better, so the J call may be wrong. Specimen: blood. This TCR was recovered from a woman in her thirties or forties in good health. CDR3 sequence (DNA): TGCGCCAGCAGCCTGACGCTCGGGGCAGGGCTGGAAGAGACCCAGTACTTC. Its protein product is CASSLTLGAGLEETQYF.